The next 18 T cell receptor beta chains were all read from a single sample in a study of blood T cell repertoires in COVID-19. Some clones are missing from TCRdb's copy, which holds only in-frame ones; the method was immunoSEQ multiplex PCR. The sample contains more than 150,000 clones, around four fifths of which appear only once. Sequenced: peripheral blood. All receptors come from a woman aged 25 to 45 with acute or convalescent COVID-19.

This sequence joins TRBV24-1 and TRBJ1-6; D ambiguous. CDR1 is KGHDR and CDR2 is SFDVKD in the germline V gene. V lost 3 bases and J 0 bases, leaving 11 bases between the germline ends. CDR3 size: 17 residues. CDR3 DNA sequence: TGTGCCACCAGTGATCAGGAAGCCCGCTCCTATAATTCACCCCTCCACTTT. It encodes CATSDQEARSYNSPLHF.

The chain combines TRBV5-6 with TRBJ2-7; 11 bases line up with TRBD1. There are 15 residues in the CDR3. The J segment lost 5 bases and the V segment lost 0 bases, leaving 4 bases of the junction unmatched. The germline CDR1 and CDR2 sequences are SGHDT and YYEEEE. The CDR3, as DNA: TGTGCCAGCAGCTTGGGTGGGACAGGGGGACACGAGCAGTACTTC. It specifies CASSLGGTGGHEQYF.

The chain uses TRBV10-2 and TRBJ1-1; maybe TRBD1 (6 bases). Germline CDR1 reads WSHSY; CDR2 reads SAAADI. This CDR3 has 16 residues. The V end lost 3 bases, the J end lost 1 base, and 15 bases lay between the germline ends. CDR3 protein: CASSDLQGIRNTEAFF. In DNA form, the CDR3 reads TGCGCCAGCAGTGATCTTCAGGGGATACGGAACACTGAAGCTTTCTTT.

Only a few counts were recorded for this clone. The chain employs TRBV5-1 and TRBJ1-2, with D perhaps TRBD1 (5 bases). The V end was cut by 4 bases, the J end by 2 bases, with 12 bases between. Looked up from germline, CDR1 is SGHRS and CDR2 is YFSETQ. The length of the CDR3 is 14 residues. The CDR3 loop reads CASSPSGGNYGYTF. The DNA for the CDR3 is TGCGCCAGCAGCCCGTCGGGGGGGAACTATGGCTACACCTTC.

This clone was seen only a few times. V gene TRBV6-5 combines with J gene TRBJ1-2, with 11 bases fitting TRBD1. In germline, CDR1 is MNHEY, CDR2 SVGAGI. V was clipped by 0 bases and J by 6 bases; unmatched bases: 3. This CDR3 has 15 residues. As DNA, the CDR3 is TGTGCCAGCAGTTACTCGGGGACAGGGGGTGATGGCTACACCTTC. As protein: CASSYSGTGGDGYTF.

The gene calls are TRBV10-1 and TRBJ2-1; unclear D gene. The CDR3 has 16 amino acids. Trimming removed 3 bases at V and 0 bases at J, with 12 bases between. Germline CDR1 WNHNN, CDR2 SYGVQD (reference sequence). For the CDR3, the DNA is TGCGCCAGCAGTGAATATGTGAGGCTCTCCTACAATGAGCAGTTCTTC. Protein product: CASSEYVRLSYNEQFF.

V is TRBV5-4 and J is TRBJ2-7, with a tentative D call TRBD1 (6 bases). V was trimmed by 4 bases and J by 2 bases, leaving 13 bases between them. In germline, CDR1 is SGHNT, CDR2 YYREEE (reference sequence). CDR3 size: 14 residues. The CDR3 region is CASSPGTFTYEQYF. The CDR3 bases are TGTGCCAGCAGCCCCGGGACATTTACCTACGAGCAGTACTTC.

The rearrangement links TRBV28 to TRBJ1-1, with TRBD1 identical over 10 bases. Germline CDR1 MDHEN, CDR2 SYDVKM. The CDR3 is 16 residues long. V lost 9 bases, J lost 1 base, and 11 bases stayed unmatched. CDR3 protein: CASIPGQGFRNTEAFF. The CDR3 DNA is TGTGCCAGTATTCCGGGACAGGGGTTTCGGAACACTGAAGCTTTCTTT.

The chain recombines TRBV9 with TRBJ2-2; D possibly corresponds to TRBD2 (5 bases). The germline V gene has CDR1 SGDLS and CDR2 YYNGEE. This CDR3 has 17 residues. V lost 0 bases and J 5 bases, leaving 17 bases between the germline ends. CDR3 sequence (DNA): TGTGCCAGCAGCGTAGGAGGGAAGTCCGTGGGGACCGGGGAGCTGTTTTTT. This gives the protein CASSVGGKSVGTGELFF.

The chain links TRBV10-3 to TRBJ2-7; 7 nucleotides agree with TRBD1. The CDR3 runs to 12 residues. CDR1 ENHRY and CDR2 SYGVKD come from the germline V gene. V trimming: 11 bases; J trimming: 4 bases; junction bases outside the gene matches: 8. The CDR3, as DNA: TGTGCCGCTTCTCCGACAGGGTACGAGCAGTACTTC. Its translation is CAASPTGYEQYF.

The gene calls are TRBV7-9 and TRBJ1-4; 8 bases line up with TRBD1. V lost 6 bases to trimming and J lost 7 bases; unmatched junction nucleotides: 4. CDR3 length equals 13 residues. Germline V gene data show CDR1 as SEHNR and CDR2 as FQNEAQ (reference sequence). The CDR3 loop is CASSHRGSEKLFF. The CDR3 coding sequence is TGTGCCAGCAGTCACAGGGGGAGTGAAAAACTGTTTTTT.

This rearrangement joins TRBV28 to TRBJ1-2; weak D call: TRBD1 (5 bases). V shed 6 bases and J shed 2 bases, with 16 bases lying between them. CDR1 and CDR2 from the germline V gene are MDHEN and SYDVKM. The length of the CDR3 is 15 residues. The CDR3 nucleotides are TGTGCCAGCAGCCTCTGGGGCAGTAACAACTATGGCTACACCTTC. Translated: CASSLWGSNNYGYTF.

V usage is TRBV28 and J usage is TRBJ1-5; a weak D match, TRBD1 (5 bases). V lost 6 bases and J 7 bases, leaving 19 bases between the germline ends. Looked up from germline, CDR1 is MDHEN and CDR2 is SYDVKM. The CDR3 extends over 15 amino acids. The CDR3 bases are TGTGCCAGCAGGCGGGACCGGGACTTCACACAGCCCCAGCATTTT. Protein product: CASRRDRDFTQPQHF.

This clone has only a few counts. The chain joins TRBV28 to TRBJ1-4; D remains ambiguous. Germline loops: CDR1 MDHEN, CDR2 SYDVKM. V was cut by 5 bases and J by 5 bases, with 12 bases left in between. The CDR3 consists of 14 residues. The CDR3 sequence is CASSQAGENEKLFF. The CDR3 region has the DNA TGTGCCAGCAGTCAGGCTGGGGAGAATGAAAAACTGTTTTTT.

CDR3 coding DNA: TGTGCCAGCAGCACTCGCAGGGTCGCTGTCGGCTACACCTTC. Translation: CASSTRRVAVGYTF. The chain joins TRBV6-5 to TRBJ1-2; maybe TRBD1 (5 bases). From germline, CDR1 is MNHEY and CDR2 SVGAGI. Trimming cost V 6 bases and J 8 bases, with 19 bases left between them. This CDR3 contains 14 residues.

This clone was detected a few times. The chain's CDR3 is CASSPSRVGNQPQHF. CDR3 nucleotide sequence: TGTGCCAGCTCACCGTCGAGGGTAGGAAATCAGCCCCAGCATTTT. The chain combines TRBV18 with TRBJ1-5; D call uncertain. Germline V gives CDR1 KGHSH, CDR2 LQKENI. The ends were cut back, 3 bases at V and 4 bases at J, with 13 bases in the middle. This CDR3 is built from 15 residues.

This chain links TRBV7-3 with TRBJ1-2; unclear D gene. Trimming took off 1 base at V and 4 bases at J, with 16 bases between the two ends. The CDR3 length is 16 residues. The germline gives CDR1 SGHTA, CDR2 FQGTGA. DNA for the CDR3: TGTGCCAGCAGCTTAAAAACGAGCCTAAGCACCTATGGCTACACCTTC. It yields the protein CASSLKTSLSTYGYTF.

CDR3 protein: CASSLIGQGGYEQYF. In DNA, the CDR3 is TGTGCCAGCAGTTTGATTGGACAGGGGGGTTACGAGCAGTACTTC. The rearrangement joins TRBV28 to TRBJ2-7; 10 bases line up with TRBD1. From germline, CDR1 is MDHEN and CDR2 SYDVKM. J gave up 4 bases and V 3 bases, and 6 bases lay outside the gene matches. The length of the CDR3 is 15 residues.